Given below is one T cell receptor beta chain in context. What it recognizes is unknown. This entry is derived from a study of molecular identifiers for immune sequencing clone quantification. At the level of the study: RNA from 20,000 or 100,000 naive CD8 cells was split five ways in replicates, with four sequenced.

In germline, CDR1 is SGHRS, CDR2 YFSETQ. The CDR3 spans 14 residues. V lost 0 bases and J lost 9, with 10 bases in between. Using its own MiXCR run on the PCR reads, TCRdb lists one record per CDR3 protein. This table holds about 630,000 distinct CDR3 sequences, around 25% found once. Points from the study as a whole: In a background of 950,000 to 1,000,000 naive cells, spiked Jurkat TCR RNA from one cell was reportedly detectable. More than 98% of effector molecules, versus under 1% of naive-cell molecules, belonged to clones above 20 RNA copies. A shared barcode on identical TCR molecules could lead to underestimated sizes for highly expanded clones.

This TCR came from a human donor in good health. Some libraries in this study had Jurkat cell RNA spiked in. The chain links TRBV5-1 to TRBJ1-6; D gene ambiguous. The specimen was naive CD8+ T cells from blood, with Jurkat cell RNA spiked in. Documented subset: FACS-sorted CD8+CD4-CCR7+CD45RA+ naive T cells. In DNA, the CDR3 is TGCGCCAGCAGCTTGGCACAAAGGACTTCACCCCTCCACTTT. Translated: CASSLAQRTSPLHF.